This T cell receptor (beta chain) emerged from a study of T cells expressing NK-cell markers. Study summary: According to the study, TCR beta repertoires originated from sorted CD3+CD56+NKG2C+, CD3+CD56+NKG2C- and CD3+CD56-NKG2C+ T cells.

Study observations and caveats: Clones of NKG2C+ T cells that had expanded were of unclear HCMV specificity.

With respect to this clonotype: The target antigen is unknown.

This CDR3 is 13 amino acids long. Germline values: CDR1 ENHRY, CDR2 SYGVKD. TCRdb reanalyzed the 5' RACE reads, giving one entry per CDR3 protein sequence and no DNA. Reported are about 260,000 distinct CDR3 sequences; the ten largest clones contain roughly 0.4%. Sample: blood T cells: a sorted CD56 or NKG2C T cell subset, CD4+ or CD8+ T cells, or bulk PBMC T cells (not recorded which). The receptor was isolated from a man younger than 35 in good health. The chain combines TRBV10-3 with TRBJ1-5; TCRdb lists TRBD1, though no DNA is available to test this call. CDR3 in amino acids: CAISRDSNQPQHF.